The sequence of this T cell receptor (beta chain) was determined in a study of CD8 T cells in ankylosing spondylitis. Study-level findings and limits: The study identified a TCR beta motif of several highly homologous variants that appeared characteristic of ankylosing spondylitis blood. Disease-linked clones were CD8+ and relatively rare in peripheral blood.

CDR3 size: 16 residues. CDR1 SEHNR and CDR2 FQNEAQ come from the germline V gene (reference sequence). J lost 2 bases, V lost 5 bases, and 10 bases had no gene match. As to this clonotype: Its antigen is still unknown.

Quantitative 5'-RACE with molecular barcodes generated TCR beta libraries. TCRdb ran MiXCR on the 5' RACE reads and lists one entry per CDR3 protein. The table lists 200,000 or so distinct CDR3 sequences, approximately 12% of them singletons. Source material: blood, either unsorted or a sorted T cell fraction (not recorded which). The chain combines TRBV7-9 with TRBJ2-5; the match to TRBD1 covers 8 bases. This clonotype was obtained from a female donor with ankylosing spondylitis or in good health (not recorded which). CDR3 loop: CASSPGDRSYQETQYF. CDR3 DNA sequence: TGTGCCAGCAGCCCAGGGGACAGGAGCTATCAAGAGACCCAGTACTTC. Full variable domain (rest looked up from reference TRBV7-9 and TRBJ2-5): DTGVSQNPRHKITKRGQNVTFRCDPISEHNRLYWYRQTLGQGPEFLTYFQNEAQLEKSRLLSDRFSAERPKGSFSTLEIQRTEQGDSAMYLCASSPGDRSYQETQYFGPGTRLLVL.